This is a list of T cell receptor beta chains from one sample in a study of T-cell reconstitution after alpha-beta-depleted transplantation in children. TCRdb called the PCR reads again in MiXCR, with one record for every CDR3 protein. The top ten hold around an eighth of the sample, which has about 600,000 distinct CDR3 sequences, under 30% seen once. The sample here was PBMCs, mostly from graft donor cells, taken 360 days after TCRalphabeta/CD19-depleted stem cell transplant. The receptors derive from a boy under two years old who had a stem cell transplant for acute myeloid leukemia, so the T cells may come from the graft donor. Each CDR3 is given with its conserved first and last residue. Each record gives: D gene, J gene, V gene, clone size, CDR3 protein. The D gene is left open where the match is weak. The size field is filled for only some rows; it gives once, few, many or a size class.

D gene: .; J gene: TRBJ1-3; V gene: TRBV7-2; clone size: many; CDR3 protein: CASSPRTASGNTIYF
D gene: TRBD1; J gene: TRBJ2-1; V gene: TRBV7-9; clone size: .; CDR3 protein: CASSPSTGGIYNEQFF
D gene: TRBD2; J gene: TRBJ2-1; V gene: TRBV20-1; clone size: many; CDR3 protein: CSARDRTSYYNEQFF
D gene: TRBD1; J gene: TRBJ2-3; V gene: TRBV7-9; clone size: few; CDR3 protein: CASSSGQGRNTQYF
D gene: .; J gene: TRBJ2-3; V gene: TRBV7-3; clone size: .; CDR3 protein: CASSLRWRHTDTQYF
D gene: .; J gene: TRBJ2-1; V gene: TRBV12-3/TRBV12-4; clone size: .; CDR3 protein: CASRATGGEQFF
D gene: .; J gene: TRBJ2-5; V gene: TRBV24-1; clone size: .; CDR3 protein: CATSGGSETQYF
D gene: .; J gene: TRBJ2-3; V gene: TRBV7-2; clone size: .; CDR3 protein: CASSSRQMRTDTQYF
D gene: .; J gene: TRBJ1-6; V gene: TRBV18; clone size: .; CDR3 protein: CASSPNRGALHF
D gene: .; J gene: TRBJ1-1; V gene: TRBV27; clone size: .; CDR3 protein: CASRLGSGSEAFF
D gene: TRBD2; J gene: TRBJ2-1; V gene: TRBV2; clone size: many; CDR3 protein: CASSDLQRGRNEQFF
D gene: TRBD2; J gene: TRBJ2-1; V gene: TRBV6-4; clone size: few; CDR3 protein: CASSALAGGYNEQFF
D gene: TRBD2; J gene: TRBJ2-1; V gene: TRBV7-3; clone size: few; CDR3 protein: CASSPRGLAGENEQFF
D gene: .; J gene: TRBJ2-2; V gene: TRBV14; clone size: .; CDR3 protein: CASSQYLVPGELFF
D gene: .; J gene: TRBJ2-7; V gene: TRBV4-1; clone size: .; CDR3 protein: CASSQVTVSYEQYF